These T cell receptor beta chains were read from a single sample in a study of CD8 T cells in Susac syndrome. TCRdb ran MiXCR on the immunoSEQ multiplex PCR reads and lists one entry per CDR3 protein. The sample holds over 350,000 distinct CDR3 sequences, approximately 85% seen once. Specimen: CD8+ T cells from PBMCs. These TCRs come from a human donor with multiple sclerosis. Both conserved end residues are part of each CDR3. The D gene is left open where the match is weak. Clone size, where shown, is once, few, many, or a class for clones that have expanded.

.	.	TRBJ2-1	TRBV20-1	CSARDMGSYNEQFF	TGCAGTGCTAGAGATATGGGGTCCTACAATGAGCAGTTCTTC
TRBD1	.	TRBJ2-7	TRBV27	CASSFSGQGATPAVYEQYF	TGTGCCAGCAGTTTTTCGGGACAGGGGGCGACACCGGCGGTCTACGAGCAGTACTTC
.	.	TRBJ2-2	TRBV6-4	CASSDPTTGGELFF	TGTGCCAGCAGTGACCCAACGACGGGGGGCGAGCTGTTTTTT
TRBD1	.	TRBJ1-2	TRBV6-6	CASIGQGDNYGYAF	TGTGCCAGCATTGGACAGGGCGACAACTATGGCTACGCCTTC
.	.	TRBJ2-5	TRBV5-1	CASSLTGLPKETQYF	TGCGCCAGCAGCTTAACGGGACTCCCTAAAGAGACCCAGTACTTC
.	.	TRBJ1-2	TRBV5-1	CASSLEDNSPEGYGYTF	TGCGCCAGCAGCTTGGAGGACAACTCCCCGGAGGGCTATGGCTACACCTTC
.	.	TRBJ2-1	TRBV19	CASSIDSQPSWTSSSYNEQFF	TGTGCCAGTAGTATAGACTCACAACCCTCCTGGACAAGCAGCTCCTACAATGAGCAGTTCTTC
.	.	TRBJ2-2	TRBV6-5	CASLGRNTGELFF	TGTGCCAGCCTCGGACGGAACACCGGGGAGCTGTTTTTT
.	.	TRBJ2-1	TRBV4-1	CASSQDGSQTLRGEQFF	TGCGCCAGCAGCCAAGATGGGTCGCAGACCCTTAGGGGTGAGCAGTTCTTC
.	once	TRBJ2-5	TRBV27	CASSSPGGKETQYF	TGTGCCAGCAGTTCGCCTGGGGGCAAAGAGACCCAGTACTTC
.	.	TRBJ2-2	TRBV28	CASSPPRYREGGELFF	TGTGCCAGCAGTCCACCCCGTTACAGGGAGGGCGGGGAGCTGTTTTTT
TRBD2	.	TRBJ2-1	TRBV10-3	CAISEAGSSYNEQFF	TGTGCCATCAGTGAAGCGGGGTCTTCCTACAATGAGCAGTTCTTC
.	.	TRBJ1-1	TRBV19	CASSLSSENTEAFF	TGTGCCAGTAGTCTCTCCTCCGAGAACACTGAAGCTTTCTTT
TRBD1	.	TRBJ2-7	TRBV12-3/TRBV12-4	CASNVYGTGSSYEQYF	TGTGCCAGCAATGTATACGGGACAGGGAGCTCCTACGAGCAGTACTTC